This entry lists 10 T cell receptor beta chains sequenced from one sample in a study of identical twins. TCRdb used MiXCR to reprocess the 5' RACE reads, holding one entry per CDR3 protein. The sample yields about 250,000 distinct CDR3 sequences, about 8.3% seen once. This sample also appeared in a second study, on yellow fever vaccine responses in identical twins.

Input material: CD8+ T cells sorted from blood. Source of these receptors: a woman younger than 30 in good health.

The sample holds many counts of this clonotype. The chain recombines TRBV28 with TRBJ1-1; no definite D call. Trimming removed 5 bases from V and 1 base from J, with 11 bases in between. Germline V gene data show CDR1 as MDHEN and CDR2 as SYDVKM. The CDR3 sequence is 14 residues long. DNA for the CDR3: TGTGCCAGCAGTACCCACGTAGGGAACACTGAAGCTTTCTTT. This codes for CASSTHVGNTEAFF.

This clonotype was detected only a few times. The chain recombines TRBV11-2 with TRBJ2-3, with D uncertain. V was pared by 0 bases and J by 2 bases, with 9 bases between. The CDR3 extends over 15 amino acids. CDR1 is SGHAT and CDR2 is FQNNGV in the germline V gene. This chain's CDR3 is CASSLDMRTTDTQYF. CDR3 nucleotide sequence: TGTGCCAGCAGCTTAGATATGAGGACCACAGATACGCAGTATTTT.

This clonotype was observed a handful of times. The V and J genes are TRBV12-3 or TRBV12-4 and TRBJ1-2; D gene uncertain. CDR3 length: 13 amino acids. The V and J ends lost 5 bases and 3 bases respectively, with 10 bases between them. DNA for the CDR3: TGTGCCAGCAGTCTAACACCTTACTATGGCTACACCTTC. This gives the protein CASSLTPYYGYTF.

This clonotype has a handful of counts. The chain couples TRBV5-6 to TRBJ2-1; TRBD2 matches 8 bases. V was clipped by 5 bases and J by 10 bases; unmatched bases: 17. CDR1 is SGHDT and CDR2 is YYEEEE in the germline V gene. CDR3 length equals 16 residues. The CDR3 DNA is TGTGCCAGCAGTCCTACGGGGGGGCTAGGCGGGCGGGAGCAGTTCTTC. Its protein is CASSPTGGLGGREQFF.

V usage is TRBV4-1 and J usage is TRBJ2-7, with 7 bases that match TRBD1. The CDR3 has 15 amino acids. The trim removed 5 bases at V and 0 bases at J, leaving 7 bases unmatched. From germline, CDR1 is MGHRA and CDR2 YSYEKL. The CDR3 sequence is CASSYGQENSYEQYF. The CDR3 DNA reads TGCGCCAGCAGCTACGGACAGGAGAACTCCTACGAGCAGTACTTC.

Many counts were recorded for this clonotype. This chain links TRBV12-3 or TRBV12-4 with TRBJ2-2, with a possible D match to TRBD1 (5 bases). The CDR3 loop spans 13 amino acids. The V end was cut by 6 bases, the J end by 3 bases, with 8 bases between. CDR3 DNA: TGTGCCAGCAGAAAGACAGACACCGGGGAGCTGTTTTTT. The encoded protein is CASRKTDTGELFF.

This clonotype was detected many times. The gene calls are TRBV7-9 and TRBJ2-7; tentative D call: TRBD2 (5 bases). The CDR3 runs to 14 residues. Germline V gene data show CDR1 as SEHNR and CDR2 as FQNEAQ (reference sequence). Trimming took off 5 bases at V and 0 bases at J, with 11 bases between the two ends. The CDR3 DNA reads as TGTGCCAGCAGCCCCCGCGGGCCCTCCTACGAGCAGTACTTC. Protein: CASSPRGPSYEQYF.

The chain couples TRBV9 to TRBJ2-1; D is possibly TRBD2 (6 bases). This CDR3 has 15 residues. Trimming took 10 bases from V and 4 from J, leaving 21 bases between them. CDR1 is SGDLS, CDR2 YYNGEE, per germline. CDR3 amino acids: CACTQGVEGYNEQFF. CDR3 DNA: TGTGCCTGCACCCAAGGGGTGGAGGGGTACAATGAGCAGTTCTTC.

In its sample, this clonotype was seen a few times. At one end the junction does not follow the germline gene, possibly because of a read error. The V call is TRBV7-7, the J call TRBJ2-3; D uncertain. The CDR3 is 12 residues long. Per germline, CDR1 SSHAT and CDR2 FNYEAQ (reference sequence). CDR3 coding DNA: TGTGCTAGCAGCCAGTCCGGAGATACGCAGTATTTT. This codes for CASSQSGDTQYF. The full variable domain, completed using reference TRBV7-7 and TRBJ2-3, is GAGVSQSPRYKVTKRGQDVTLRCDPISSHATLYWYQQALGQGPEFLTYFNYEAQPDKSGLPSDRFSAERPEGSISTLTIQRTEQRDSAMYRCASSQSGDTQYFGPGTRLTVL.

In this sample, this clonotype turned up a few times. V usage is TRBV25-1 and J usage is TRBJ2-7; 8 positions match TRBD1. The germline gives CDR1 MGHDK, CDR2 SYGVNS. The ends lost 4 bases at V and 4 bases at J; junction bases unmatched: 9. The CDR3 is 15 residues long. CDR3: CASSVGGQVFYEQYF. In DNA, the CDR3 is TGTGCCAGCAGTGTCGGGGGACAGGTTTTTTACGAGCAGTACTTC.